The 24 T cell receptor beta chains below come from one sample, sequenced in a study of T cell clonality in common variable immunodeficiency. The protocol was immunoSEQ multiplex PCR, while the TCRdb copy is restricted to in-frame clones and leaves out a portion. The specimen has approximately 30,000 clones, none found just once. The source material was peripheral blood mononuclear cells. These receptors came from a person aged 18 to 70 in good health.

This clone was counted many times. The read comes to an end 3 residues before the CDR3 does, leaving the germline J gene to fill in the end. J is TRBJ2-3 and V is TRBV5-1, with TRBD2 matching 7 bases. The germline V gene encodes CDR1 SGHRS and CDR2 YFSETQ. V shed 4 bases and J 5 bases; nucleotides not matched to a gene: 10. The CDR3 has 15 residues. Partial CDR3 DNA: TGCGCCAGCAGCCCGACTAGCACCTCCGGAGATACG. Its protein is CASSPTSTSGDT. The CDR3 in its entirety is CASSPTSTSGDTQYF.

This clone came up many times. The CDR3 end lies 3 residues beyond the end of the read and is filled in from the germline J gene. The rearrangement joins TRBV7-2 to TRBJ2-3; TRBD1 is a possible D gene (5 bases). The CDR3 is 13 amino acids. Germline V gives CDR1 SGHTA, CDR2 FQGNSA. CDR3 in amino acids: CASSYIGAETQYF. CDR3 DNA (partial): TGTGCCAGCAGCTACATTGGGGCGGAGACG. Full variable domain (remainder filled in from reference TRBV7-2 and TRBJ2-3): GAGVSQSPSNKVTEKGKDVELRCDPISGHTALYWYRQSLGQGLEFLIYFQGNSAPDKSGLPSDRFSAERTGGSVSTLTIQRTQQEDSAVYLCASSYIGAETQYFGPGTRLTVL.

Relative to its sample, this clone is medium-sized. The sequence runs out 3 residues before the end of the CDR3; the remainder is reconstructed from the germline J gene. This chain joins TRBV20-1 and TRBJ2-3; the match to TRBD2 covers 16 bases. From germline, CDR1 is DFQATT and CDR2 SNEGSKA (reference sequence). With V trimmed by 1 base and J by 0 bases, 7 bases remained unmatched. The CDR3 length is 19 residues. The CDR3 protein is CSARGGTSGGGISTDTQYF. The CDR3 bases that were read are TGCAGTGCTAGAGGCGGGACTAGCGGGGGGGGAATTAGCACAGATACG.

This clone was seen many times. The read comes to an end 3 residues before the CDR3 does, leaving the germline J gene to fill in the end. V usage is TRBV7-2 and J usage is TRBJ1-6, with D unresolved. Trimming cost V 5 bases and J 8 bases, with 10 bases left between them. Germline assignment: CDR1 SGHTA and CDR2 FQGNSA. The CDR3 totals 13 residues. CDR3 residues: CASSIYFDSPLHF. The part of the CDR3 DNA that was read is TGTGCCAGCAGCATCTACTTCGATTCACCC.

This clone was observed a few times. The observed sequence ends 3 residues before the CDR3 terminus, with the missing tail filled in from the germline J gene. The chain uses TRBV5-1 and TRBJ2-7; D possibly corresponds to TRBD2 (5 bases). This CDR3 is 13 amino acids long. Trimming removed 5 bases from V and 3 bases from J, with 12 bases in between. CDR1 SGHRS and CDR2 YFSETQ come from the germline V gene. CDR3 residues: CASRDPGNYEQYF. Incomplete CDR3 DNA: TGCGCCAGCAGAGATCCGGGGAACTACGAG.

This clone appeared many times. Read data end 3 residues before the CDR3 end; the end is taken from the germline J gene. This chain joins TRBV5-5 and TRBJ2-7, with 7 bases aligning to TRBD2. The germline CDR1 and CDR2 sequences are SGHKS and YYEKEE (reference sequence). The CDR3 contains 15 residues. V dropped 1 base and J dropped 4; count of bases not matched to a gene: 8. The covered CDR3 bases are TGTGCCAGCAGCTTGAGCCTAGCGGAGATTTACGAG. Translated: CASSLSLAEIYE. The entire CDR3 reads CASSLSLAEIYEQYF.

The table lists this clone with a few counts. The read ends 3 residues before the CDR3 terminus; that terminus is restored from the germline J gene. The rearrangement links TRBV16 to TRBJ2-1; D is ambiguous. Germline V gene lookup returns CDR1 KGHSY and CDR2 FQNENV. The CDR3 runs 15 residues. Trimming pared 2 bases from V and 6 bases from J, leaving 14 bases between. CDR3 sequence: CASSQRPSGVNEQFF. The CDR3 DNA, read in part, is TGTGCCAGCAGCCAAAGGCCTAGTGGTGTCAATGAG.

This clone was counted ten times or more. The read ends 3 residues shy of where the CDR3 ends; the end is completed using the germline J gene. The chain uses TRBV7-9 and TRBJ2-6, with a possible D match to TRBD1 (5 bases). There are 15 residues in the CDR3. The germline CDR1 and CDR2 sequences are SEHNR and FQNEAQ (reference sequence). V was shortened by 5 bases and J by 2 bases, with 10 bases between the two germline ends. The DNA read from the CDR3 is TGTGCCAGCAGCCAACAGGTCCCTGGGGCCAACGTC. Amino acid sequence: CASSQQVPGANV. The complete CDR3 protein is CASSQQVPGANVLTF.

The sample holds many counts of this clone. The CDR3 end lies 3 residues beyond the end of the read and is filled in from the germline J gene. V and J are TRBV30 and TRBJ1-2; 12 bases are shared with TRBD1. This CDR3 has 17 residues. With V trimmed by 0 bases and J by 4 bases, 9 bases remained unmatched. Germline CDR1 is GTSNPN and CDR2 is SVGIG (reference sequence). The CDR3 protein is CAWSVGTGGDLLYGYTF. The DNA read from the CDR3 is TGTGCCTGGAGTGTAGGGACAGGGGGCGATCTCCTCTATGGC.

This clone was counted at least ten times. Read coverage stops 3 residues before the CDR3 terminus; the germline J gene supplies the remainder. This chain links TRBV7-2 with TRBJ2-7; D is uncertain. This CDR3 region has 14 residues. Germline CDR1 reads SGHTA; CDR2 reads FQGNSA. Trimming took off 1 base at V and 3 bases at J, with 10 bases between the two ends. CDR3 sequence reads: CASSLVPVGYEQYF. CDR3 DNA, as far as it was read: TGTGCCAGCAGCTTAGTCCCCGTCGGCTACGAG.

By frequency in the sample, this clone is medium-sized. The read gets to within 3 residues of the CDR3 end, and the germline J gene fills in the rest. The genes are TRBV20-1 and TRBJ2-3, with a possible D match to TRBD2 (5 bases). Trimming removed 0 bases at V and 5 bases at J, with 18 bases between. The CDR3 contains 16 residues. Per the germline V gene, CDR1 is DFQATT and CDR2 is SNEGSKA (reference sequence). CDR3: CSARDLGSGEGDTQYF. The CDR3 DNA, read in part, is TGCAGTGCTAGAGATCTAGGGAGCGGAGAGGGAGATACG.

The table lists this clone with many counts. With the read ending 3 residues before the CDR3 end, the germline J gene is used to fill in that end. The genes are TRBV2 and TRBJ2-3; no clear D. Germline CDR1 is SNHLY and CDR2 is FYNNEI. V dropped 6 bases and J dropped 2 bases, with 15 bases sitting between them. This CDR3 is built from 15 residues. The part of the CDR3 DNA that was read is TGTGCCAGCAGCTCTCCTGGCGGAGTCACAGATACG. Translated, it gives CASSSPGGVTDT. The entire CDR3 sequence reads CASSSPGGVTDTQYF.

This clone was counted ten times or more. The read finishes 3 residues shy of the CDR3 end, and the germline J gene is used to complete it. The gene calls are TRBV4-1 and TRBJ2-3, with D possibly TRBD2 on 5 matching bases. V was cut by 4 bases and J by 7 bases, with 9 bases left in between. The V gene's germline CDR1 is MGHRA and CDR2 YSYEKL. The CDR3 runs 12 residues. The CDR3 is CASSLPGNTQYF. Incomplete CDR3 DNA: TGCGCCAGCAGCCTCCCGGGGAATACG.

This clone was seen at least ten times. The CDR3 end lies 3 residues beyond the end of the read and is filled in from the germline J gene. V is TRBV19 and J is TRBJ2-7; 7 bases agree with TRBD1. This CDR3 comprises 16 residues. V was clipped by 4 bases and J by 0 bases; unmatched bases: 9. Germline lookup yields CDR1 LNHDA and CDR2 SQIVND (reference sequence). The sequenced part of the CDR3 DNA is TGTGCCAGTAGTACGGCAGGGGGATTGAGCTCCTACGAG. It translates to CASSTAGGLSSYE. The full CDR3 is CASSTAGGLSSYEQYF.

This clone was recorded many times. Here the CDR3 reads CASRGGYYEQYF. The part of the CDR3 DNA that was read is TGTGCCAGCAGGGGCGGGTACTACGAG. The rearrangement links TRBV12-3 or TRBV12-4 to TRBJ2-7; possible D gene TRBD2, 5 bases. The read gets to within 3 residues of the CDR3 end, and the germline J gene fills in the rest. CDR3 length: 12 amino acids. Trimming took 6 bases from V and 3 from J, leaving 9 bases between them.

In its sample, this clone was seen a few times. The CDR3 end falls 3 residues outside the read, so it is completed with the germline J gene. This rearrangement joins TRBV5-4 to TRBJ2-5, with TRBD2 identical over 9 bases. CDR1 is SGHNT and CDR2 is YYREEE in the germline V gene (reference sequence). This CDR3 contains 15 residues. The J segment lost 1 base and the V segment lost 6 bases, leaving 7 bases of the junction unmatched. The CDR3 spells CASTAGGPLQETQYF. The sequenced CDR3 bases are TGTGCCAGCACCGCGGGAGGGCCCCTCCAAGAGACC.

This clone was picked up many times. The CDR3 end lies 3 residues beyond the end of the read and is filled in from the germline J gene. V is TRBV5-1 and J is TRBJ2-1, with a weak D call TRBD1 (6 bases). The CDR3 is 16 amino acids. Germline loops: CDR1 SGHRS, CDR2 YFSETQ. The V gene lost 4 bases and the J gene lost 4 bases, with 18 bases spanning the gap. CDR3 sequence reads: CASSKQTGQIYNEQFF. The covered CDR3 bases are TGCGCCAGCAGCAAGCAGACAGGACAAATTTACAATGAG.

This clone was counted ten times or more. The CDR3 bases that were read are TGCAGTGCTAGATTAGCGGGGCGGATAGGAGATACG. It codes for CSARLAGRIGDT. The complete CDR3 reads CSARLAGRIGDTQYF. The chain links TRBV20-1 to TRBJ2-3; 8 nucleotides agree with TRBD2. The CDR3 goes on 3 residues after the read ends, and that part is filled in from the germline J gene. The CDR3 runs 15 residues. The germline gives CDR1 DFQATT, CDR2 SNEGSKA (reference sequence). J lost 5 bases, V lost 2 bases, and 9 bases had no gene match.

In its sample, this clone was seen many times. CDR3 DNA (partial): TGCGCCAGCAGCTTGGTCGGACAGGGGGCTGGAACTGAA. Translation: CASSLVGQGAGTE. The whole CDR3 protein reads CASSLVGQGAGTEAFF. J is TRBJ1-1 and V is TRBV5-1, with 11 bases matching TRBD1. From the germline J gene comes the end of the CDR3, since the read stops 3 residues before it. The germline CDR1 and CDR2 sequences are SGHRS and YFSETQ. Germline trimming cut 0 bases from V and 5 bases from J; bases unmatched to any gene: 6. This CDR3 is built from 16 residues.

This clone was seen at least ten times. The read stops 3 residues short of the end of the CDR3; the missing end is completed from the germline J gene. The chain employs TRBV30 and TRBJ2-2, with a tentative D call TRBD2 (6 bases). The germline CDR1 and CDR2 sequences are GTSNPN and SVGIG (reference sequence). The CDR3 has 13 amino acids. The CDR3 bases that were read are TGTGCCTGGAGTGTAAGGCGGCGGGAAAAG. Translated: CAWSVRRREK. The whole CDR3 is CAWSVRRREKLFF.

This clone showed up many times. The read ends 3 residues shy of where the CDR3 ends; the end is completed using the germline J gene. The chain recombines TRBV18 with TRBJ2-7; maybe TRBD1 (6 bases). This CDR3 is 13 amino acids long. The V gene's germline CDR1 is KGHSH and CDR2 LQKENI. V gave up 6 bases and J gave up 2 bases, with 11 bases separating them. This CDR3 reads CASSEDSTYEQYF. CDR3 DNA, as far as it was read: TGTGCCAGCTCCGAGGACAGCACCTACGAG.

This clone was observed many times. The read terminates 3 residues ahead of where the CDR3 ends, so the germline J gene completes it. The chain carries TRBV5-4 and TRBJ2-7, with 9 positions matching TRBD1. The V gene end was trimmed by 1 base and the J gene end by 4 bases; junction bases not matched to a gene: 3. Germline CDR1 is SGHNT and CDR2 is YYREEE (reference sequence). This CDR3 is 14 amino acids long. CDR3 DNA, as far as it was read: TGTGCCAGCAGCTTGCGACAGGGGGGATACGAG. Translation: CASSLRQGGYE. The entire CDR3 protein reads CASSLRQGGYEQYF.

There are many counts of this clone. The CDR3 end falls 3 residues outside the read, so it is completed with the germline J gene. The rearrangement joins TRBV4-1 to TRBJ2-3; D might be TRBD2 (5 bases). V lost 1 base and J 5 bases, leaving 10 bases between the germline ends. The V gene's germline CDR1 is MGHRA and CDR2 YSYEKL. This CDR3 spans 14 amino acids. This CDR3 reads CASSQGAGEDTQYF. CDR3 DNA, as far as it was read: TGCGCCAGCAGCCAAGGGGCCGGGGAAGATACG.

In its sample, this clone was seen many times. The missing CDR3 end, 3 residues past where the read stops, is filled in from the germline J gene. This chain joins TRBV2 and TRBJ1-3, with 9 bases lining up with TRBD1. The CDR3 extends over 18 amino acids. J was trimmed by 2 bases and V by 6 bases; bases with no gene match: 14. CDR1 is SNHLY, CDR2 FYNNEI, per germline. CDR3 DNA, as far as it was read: TGTGCCAGCAGGGGTCCCGGGACAGGGATGAGGGCTGGAAACACC. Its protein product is CASRGPGTGMRAGNT. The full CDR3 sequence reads CASRGPGTGMRAGNTIYF.